This T cell receptor beta chain came from a study of shared clonotypes between healthy human individuals. Study-level findings and limits: Among donors, sharing of clonotypes was expected to be affected by sequencing depth.

The length of the CDR3 is 14 residues. Per the germline V gene, CDR1 is SGHVS and CDR2 is FQNEAQ. V lost 6 bases, J lost 3 bases, and 12 bases lay in between. Donors comprised healthy HIV-negative adults lacking recent acute infections or vaccinations. Details on this clone: Antigen unknown.

Once extracted for a subset, genomic DNA was divided evenly among several immunoSEQ plates. This table comes from immunoSEQ multiplex PCR, and its TCRdb copy is limited to in-frame clones, with some not included. Among fewer than 600,000 clones listed, roughly 78% were seen once. The TCR was taken from a woman aged 40 to 50 in good health. Some clones in this sample may be carry-over from other donors' samples. The chain recombines TRBV7-8 with TRBJ1-3; no definite D call. Sequencing was done on a sample of PBMCs. The CDR3 here is CASRPRTRGNTIYF. CDR3 nucleotides: TGTGCCAGCAGGCCCAGGACGCGTGGAAACACCATATATTTT.